The 8 T cell receptor beta chains in this list originate from one sample, sequenced in a study of CXCR3-negative and CXCR3-positive naive CD8 T cells (dated by TCRdb to about 2019). Study-wide conclusions, independent of this receptor: TRB CDR3s from CXCR3-positive naive cells showed higher hydrophobicity (lower Kidera factor 4), lower energy, and higher strength and volume indices than CXCR3-negative naive cells.

The antigens these receptors bind are not known. Sequenced on a NextSeq 550. The Human TCR Profiling Kit (MiLaboratory) was used to make UMI-labeled 5' RACE TRB cDNA libraries. Each CDR3 protein sequence appears as one entry after TCRdb reprocessed the reads, and no DNA is included. Per the sample table, the count is some 100,000 distinct CDR3 sequences. The leading ten clones occupy approximately 0.38% of the sample. The sequenced material came from naive CXCR3+ CD8+ T cells from blood. Reading the label with the study, this specimen's cell subset or site is: CD45RO-CCR7+CD27+CD95- naive CD8+ T cells expressing CXCR3 (TNR3+). Receptor source: a human donor in good health. Some clones in this sample may be carry-over from other donors' samples.

The V gene is TRBV11-2, the J gene TRBJ2-5; lacking DNA, the TRBD1 call made by TCRdb goes unchecked. Germline V gene lookup returns CDR1 SGHAT and CDR2 FQNNGV. The CDR3 is made up of 17 amino acids. Here the CDR3 reads CASRPWSGTGGRETQYF.

The chain employs TRBV15 and TRBJ2-1; TCRdb's D gene call, TRBD1, goes unchecked for lack of DNA. CDR3 length: 21 amino acids. Germline lookup yields CDR1 LNHNV and CDR2 YYDKDF (reference sequence). The CDR3 is CATSRVTGAPSFSYSYNEQFF.

The chain uses TRBV6-2 or TRBV6-3 and TRBJ2-7. The germline gives CDR1 MNHEY, CDR2 SVGEGT. CDR3 length: 14 residues. This CDR3 reads CASSSYFISYEQYF.

V gene TRBV27 combines with J gene TRBJ2-7; as DNA is missing, the TRBD1 call by TCRdb cannot be tested. Germline loops: CDR1 MNHEY, CDR2 SMNVEV (reference sequence). The CDR3 loop spans 15 amino acids. The CDR3 loop is CASSLQGQGIYEQYF.

The chain carries TRBV4-1 and TRBJ2-1; TCRdb indicates TRBD1, and absent DNA this call remains unverified. Per the germline V gene, CDR1 is MGHRA and CDR2 is YSYEKL. The CDR3 extends over 16 amino acids. The CDR3 protein is CASSQVSRGGLNEQFF.

This chain joins TRBV6-6 and TRBJ1-1. Germline assignment: CDR1 MNHNY and CDR2 SVGAGI (reference sequence). This CDR3 comprises 12 residues. This chain's CDR3 is CASSPHGQEAFF.

This rearrangement joins TRBV20-1 to TRBJ1-4; the D gene TCRdb calls, TRBD1, cannot be checked with no DNA. CDR3 size: 18 residues. Germline CDR1 DFQATT, CDR2 SNEGSKA (reference sequence). The CDR3 reads CSATGRATVSPTNEKLFF.

The chain carries TRBV7-9 and TRBJ2-5; TCRdb gives TRBD1 as the D gene, but with no DNA this cannot be confirmed. The germline CDR1 and CDR2 sequences are SEHNR and FQNEAQ (reference sequence). This CDR3 comprises 11 residues. This CDR3 is CAHRGQETQYF. The entire variable domain, with the rest obtained from reference TRBV7-9 and TRBJ2-5, is as follows: DTGVSQNPRHKITKRGQNVTFRCDPISEHNRLYWYRQTLGQGPEFLTYFQNEAQLEKSRLLSDRFSAERPKGSFSTLEIQRTEQGDSAMYLCAHRGQETQYFGPGTRLLVL.